This is a list of T cell receptor beta chains from one sample in a study of T cells expressing NK-cell markers. TCRdb reworked the 5' RACE reads into one entry per CDR3 protein, no DNA. This sample's table has hundreds of thousands of distinct CDR3 sequences. Sequences were obtained from blood T cells: a sorted CD56 or NKG2C T cell subset, CD4+ or CD8+ T cells, or bulk PBMC T cells (not recorded which). The receptors were gathered from a woman aged 18-70 years in good health. CDR3s include the opening cysteine and the closing phenylalanine or tryptophan.

CASTRDRVNTGELFF	TRBV5-1	TRBJ2-2
CASSSSSGVKSYNEQFF	TRBV5-1	TRBJ2-1
CATRAGDQETQYF	TRBV10-3	TRBJ2-5
CASSSPGSGETQYF	TRBV5-1	TRBJ2-5
CASSSRGGANYGYTF	TRBV7-9	TRBJ1-2
CAIRAGPLRPQHF	TRBV10-3	TRBJ1-5
CASSGRGAGEVDTQYF	TRBV9	TRBJ2-3
CASSLVFNLLAGGEQYF	TRBV7-8	TRBJ2-7
CSVVSGDPPDTQYF	TRBV29-1	TRBJ2-3
CSARDPGGSVEKLFF	TRBV20-1	TRBJ1-4
CASRGQGGRRTGELFF	TRBV12-3/TRBV12-4	TRBJ2-2
CASSQDVAGGPNGEQYF	TRBV4-2	TRBJ2-7
CASSLDTGEETQYF	TRBV5-1	TRBJ2-5
CASSPSYSSDSYNEQFF	TRBV9	TRBJ2-1
CASSFGTRASGNTIYF	TRBV27	TRBJ1-3
CASSSDGGRALRDTQYF	TRBV7-2	TRBJ2-3
CAWSVEGGPQHF	TRBV30	TRBJ1-5
CASSLTGLAGNDEQFF	TRBV7-3	TRBJ2-1
CASSQPLQETQYF	TRBV6-2/TRBV6-3	TRBJ2-5
CASSPSSGRNNEQFF	TRBV7-2	TRBJ2-1
CASSPDSPNNEQFF	TRBV12-3/TRBV12-4	TRBJ2-1
CASSQGQVGAETQYF	TRBV5-1	TRBJ2-5
CASSFRTRGGEQYF	TRBV28	TRBJ2-7
CASTWGLPGNEQFF	TRBV12-3/TRBV12-4	TRBJ2-1
CASSLGTSADTQYF	TRBV5-1	TRBJ2-3
CASSLVLGARGFF	TRBV12-3/TRBV12-4	TRBJ2-1